This T cell receptor beta chain appears in the sequencing data of a study of T cells in Graves' hyperthyroidism and ophthalmopathy. Study summary: Blood was drawn when the patient was first diagnosed and still untreated. Study-wide results and caveats: Onset of ophthalmopathy came a median approximately 6.5 months after the model predicted it.

The diagnoses drew upon clinical symptoms, serum thyroxine and TRAb, thyroid ultrasound and orbital computed tomography. Researchers amplified the TCR beta CDR3 regions from RNA transcripts. HTBI primers drove first-round RT-PCR of the TCR CDR3. MiXCR, applied by TCRdb to the multiplex PCR reads, yields one record per CDR3 protein. The sample lists approximately 380,000 distinct CDR3 sequences, about 18% occurring once. Remarks on this clonotype: Its antigen remains unidentified.

CDR3 length: 16 amino acids. Losses at the gene ends were 1 base for V and 6 bases for J; bases not matched to a gene: 10. The specimen was blood. This clonotype was sampled from a man aged 18 to 30 with Graves' ophthalmopathy. The rearrangement links TRBV12-3 or TRBV12-4 to TRBJ2-7; 9 bases line up with TRBD1. DNA of the CDR3: TGTGCCAGCAGTTTAGGAACGACAGGGGGTCCTTCCGAGCAGTACTTC. Protein sequence: CASSLGTTGGPSEQYF.